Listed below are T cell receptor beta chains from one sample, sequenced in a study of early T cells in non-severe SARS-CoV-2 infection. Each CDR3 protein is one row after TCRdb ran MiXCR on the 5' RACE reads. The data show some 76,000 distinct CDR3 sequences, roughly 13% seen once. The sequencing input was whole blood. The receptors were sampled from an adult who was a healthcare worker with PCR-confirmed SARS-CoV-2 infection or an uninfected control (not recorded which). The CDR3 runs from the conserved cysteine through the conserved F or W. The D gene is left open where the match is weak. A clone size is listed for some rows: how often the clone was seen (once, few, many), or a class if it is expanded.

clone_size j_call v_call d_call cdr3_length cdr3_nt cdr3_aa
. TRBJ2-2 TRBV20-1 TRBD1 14 TGCAGTGCTAGCCGGGACAGGGACACCGGGGAGCTGTTTTTT CSASRDRDTGELFF
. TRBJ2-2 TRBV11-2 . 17 TGTGCCAGCAGCTTTGTAGAGACTCCCGAAGGGACCGGGGAGCTGTTTTTT CASSFVETPEGTGELFF
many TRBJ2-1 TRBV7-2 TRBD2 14 TGTGCCAGCAGCCCGACTAGCGGGGGGCCCTTCGTGTTCTTC CASSPTSGGPFVFF
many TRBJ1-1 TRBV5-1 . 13 TGCGCCAGCAAATCCCGTGTTGACACTGAAGCTTTCTTT CASKSRVDTEAFF
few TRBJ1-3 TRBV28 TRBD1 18 TGTGCCAGCATGTCGACAGGGCAACTAATTCTCTCTGGAAACACCATATATTTT CASMSTGQLILSGNTIYF
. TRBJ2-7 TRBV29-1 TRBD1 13 TGCAGCGGTGCTCTACAGGGGGCAGGCGAGCAGTACTTC CSGALQGAGEQYF
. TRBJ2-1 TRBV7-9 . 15 TGTGCCAGCAGCTCGGGGCTCGGTTCTTACAATGAGCAGTTCTTC CASSSGLGSYNEQFF
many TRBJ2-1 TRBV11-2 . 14 TGTGCCAGCAGCTTAGACCCAAGGTTGAGTGAGCAGTTCTTC CASSLDPRLSEQFF
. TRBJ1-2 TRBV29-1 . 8 TGCAGCGCCATAGGCTACACCTTC CSAIGYTF
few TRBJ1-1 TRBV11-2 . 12 TGTGCCAGCAGCCCCGACCTCACTGAAGCTTTCTTT CASSPDLTEAFF